This T cell receptor (beta chain) was retrieved from a study of beta chain features in type 1 diabetes (dated by TCRdb to between 2017 and 2018). The study in broad terms: Mean age, gender distribution, total cell number and subset yield were not different between patients and healthy donors. In the study, recently diagnosed type 1 diabetes patients and matched healthy donors were compared on the TCRB repertoires of their sorted circulating CD4+ T cell subsets. Naive and central memory subsets were obtained from all 30 or so donors, but regulatory and stem cell-like memory subsets were isolated from only 8 patients and roughly eight healthy donors. A total of roughly 100 million sorted cells were examined across all samples, and the number of cells per subset was strongly correlated with RNA yield.

This clone was picked up a small number of times. The clone's antigen remains unknown. No much larger clonotype is one base removed from it; base qualities were not supplied. V is reduced by 3 bases and J by 5 bases, leaving a spacing of 17 bases between them. The CDR3 has 15 amino acids, counting the end cysteine and phenylalanine. Only the CDR3 DNA stays, 45 bases, in frame from base 1. CDR1 SGHNT and CDR2 YYREEE were looked up in the germline V gene (reference sequence). Each donor gave one peripheral blood draw, roughly 0.11 L on average, collected into heparinised tubes. Naive, central memory, regulatory and stem cell-like memory CD4+ T cells were sorted on a BD FACSAria II using a panel including CD45RO, CCR7, CD25, CD127, CD95 and CD27. All sorted populations exceeded 95% purity. PBMCs were isolated right away by Lymphoprep density gradient centrifugation and were stained directly, without culture. So that batch effects would be minimized, each experiment stained and sorted samples in pairs, pairing one healthy donor with one patient.

All of the isolated RNA was reverse transcribed with the High Capacity cDNA Reverse Transcription Kit, so expressed TCRB transcripts were sequenced. Naive, central memory and regulatory T cell samples underwent deep immunoSEQ sequencing, averaging about 3.57 million total reads per sample. Sorted cells were lysed in RLT buffer and RNA was extracted with DNase-treated RNeasy Micro or Mini kits, depending on cell number. To prevent cross-contamination, each cell subset was processed individually, whereas patient and healthy donor samples were processed jointly. The immunoSEQ multiplex PCR was used to amplify TCRB sequences from cDNA, generating 87-bp fragments that spanned the CDR3 region. The amplicons were sequenced using the Illumina HiSeq platform. The authors processed their data as follows. PCR bias was computationally corrected using synthetic template baselines, reads within Hamming distance 2 were collapsed, and singletons that could not be merged were discarded. Reads were aligned against IMGT so that V, D and J genes, CDR3 length and insertions or deletions at six rearrangement sites could be assigned. Within each subset, clonotype counts were normalized to the number of sorted cells before true diversity and Gini coefficients were calculated with the tcR R package. The overlap coefficient, calculated on TCRB nucleotide sequences, was used to quantify repertoire sharing. Out-of-frame TCRB sequences from naive cells were analyzed as a proxy for the pre-selection repertoire. TCRdb holds this immuneACCESS table with in-frame rearrangements only. Some clones are missing; in checked studies, unresolved V genes explain under half, and the rest has no known cause. D and trimming come from the DNA, and the V and J calls and clone size come from that table. The table for this sample lists some 350,000 clones; roughly 13% of them were counted only once. The ten largest clones represent roughly 0.016% of the sample.

Beyond this particular receptor, the publication reports: Sequencing cDNA rather than genomic DNA could over-represent highly expressing activated cells, although activation and CD3 levels did not differ between groups. Naive, central memory and regulatory TCRB repertoires appeared to be more similar among patients than among healthy donors. At VDJ recombination sites, type 1 diabetes patients had fewer insertions and more deleted nucleotides, which implies abnormalities in thymic rearrangement. Because small numbers of individuals were included in the HLA sub-analyses, any influence of HLA type on TCRB rearrangement was left unresolved. Type 1 diabetes patients showed a moderate but significant shortening of TCRB CDR3 length in all four CD4+ subsets. Shorter templates might be favored by PCR, yet because patient and control samples were amplified and corrected together, any such skew would affect both groups equally.

The TCR was taken from a woman aged 18-29 years with type 1 diabetes. The chain couples TRBV5-4 to TRBJ2-5, and possibly TRBD2, on 5 matching bases. Sequenced: naive CD4+ T cells from blood. The meaning of the sample's cell subset or site label: true naive CD4+ T cells. The CDR3 region: CASSSTAGLRETQYF. The DNA is TGTGCCAGCAGCTCAACCGCTGGACTGAGGGAGACCCAGTACTTC.